Below are 24 T cell receptor beta chains sequenced from a single sample in a study of shared clonotypes between healthy human individuals. Measured with immunoSEQ multiplex PCR; TCRdb has only the in-frame clones, and not every one. The sample shows 660,000 or so clones, 95% to 97% of them seen only once. CD45RO-negative cells were positively selected for CCR7, leaving out terminally differentiated effector memory CD45RA+ cells. Sample: naive CD8+ T cells sorted from blood. The receptors derive from a young woman in good health.

Only a few counts were recorded for this clone. This chain connects TRBV29-1 to TRBJ2-1; no definite D call. The CDR3 is 13 residues long. Trimming took 6 bases from V and 9 from J, leaving 18 bases between them. Germline assignment: CDR1 SQVTM and CDR2 ANQGSEA. The CDR3: CSVDGGGVGEQFF. CDR3 bases: TGCAGCGTCGATGGTGGCGGCGTGGGTGAGCAGTTCTTC.

This clone was counted between two and nine times. V and J are TRBV6-5 and TRBJ2-7; no clear D. CDR3 length: 9 residues. Looked up from germline, CDR1 is MNHEY and CDR2 is SVGAGI. V dropped 8 bases and J dropped 2 bases, with 1 base sitting between them. The DNA for the CDR3 is TGTGCCAGCCCCTACGAGCAGTACTTC. Encoded protein: CASPYEQYF.

The chain carries TRBV5-4 and TRBJ1-1; 8 bases match TRBD1. J gave up 5 bases and V 2 bases, and 2 bases lay outside the gene matches. Germline CDR1 reads SGHNT; CDR2 reads YYREEE (reference sequence). This CDR3 is built from 13 residues. The CDR3 here is CASSFQGATEAFF. CDR3 bases: TGTGCCAGCAGCTTCCAGGGGGCAACTGAAGCTTTCTTT.

The chain carries TRBV6-5 and TRBJ2-1; D gene ambiguous. The germline V and J ends were trimmed by 6 bases and 0 bases, with 12 bases remaining between them. CDR1 and CDR2 from the germline V gene are MNHEY and SVGAGI. CDR3 length equals 15 residues. DNA for the CDR3: TGTGCCAGCAGATCCCCTACGAGCTCCTACAATGAGCAGTTCTTC. It specifies CASRSPTSSYNEQFF.

The CDR3 protein is CASSAIRASVDEQYF. CDR3 bases: TGTGCCAGCAGCGCTATAAGGGCCTCGGTGGATGAGCAGTACTTC. V is TRBV13 and J is TRBJ2-7; D ambiguous. CDR3 length: 15 residues. Looked up from germline, CDR1 is PRHDT and CDR2 is FYEKMQ (reference sequence). Trimming cost V 5 bases and J 7 bases, with 21 bases left between them.

The chain carries TRBV28 and TRBJ1-2, with D unresolved. V was shortened by 5 bases and J by 3 bases, with 13 bases between the two germline ends. The germline gives CDR1 MDHEN, CDR2 SYDVKM. The CDR3 loop spans 14 amino acids. The CDR3 DNA reads TGTGCCAGCAGTCCCTTTCTCGTGCACTATGGCTACACCTTC. This gives the protein CASSPFLVHYGYTF.

V is TRBV7-9 and J is TRBJ2-5, with D perhaps given as TRBD1 or TRBD2 (6 bases each). The J call may be in error: the DNA end matches TRBJ2-7 better. Looked up from germline, CDR1 is SEHNR and CDR2 is FQNEAQ (reference sequence). The CDR3 is made up of 14 amino acids. The CDR3 DNA is TGTGCCAGCAGCTCGGAGGGACAAGTCTACGAGCAGTACTTC. This encodes CASSSEGQVYEQYF.

V is TRBV5-1 and J is TRBJ2-7; D is perhaps TRBD2 (7 bases). Germline values: CDR1 SGHRS, CDR2 YFSETQ. Between the trimmed V and J ends, which lost 4 bases and 2 bases, there was a span of 13 bases. The CDR3 consists of 14 residues. The CDR3 here is CASSVTGGAYEQYF. As DNA, the CDR3 is TGCGCCAGCAGCGTGACGGGGGGCGCCTACGAGCAGTACTTC.

The V and J genes are TRBV5-8 and TRBJ2-6; weak D call: TRBD2 (5 bases). The CDR3 runs 13 residues. Germline values: CDR1 SGHTS, CDR2 YDEGEE. V lost 0 bases and J lost 8, with 6 bases in between. The CDR3 DNA sequence: TGTGCCAGCAGCTTGGGAGGGTCCAACGTCCTGACTTTC. Protein: CASSLGGSNVLTF.

The rearrangement uses TRBV10-1 and TRBJ2-2; no clear D. V lost 3 bases and J 2 bases, leaving 16 bases between the germline ends. Germline CDR1 reads WNHNN; CDR2 reads SYGVQD (reference sequence). The CDR3 spans 17 residues. The CDR3 region is CASSDRLLQINTGELFF. CDR3 nucleotides: TGCGCCAGCAGTGATCGTCTGTTACAGATCAACACCGGGGAGCTGTTTTTT.

The chain links TRBV28 to TRBJ2-7; D possibly corresponds to TRBD2 (5 bases). Trimming stripped 7 bases from V and 3 bases from J, with 16 bases between. The CDR3 contains 14 residues. Germline V gene data show CDR1 as MDHEN and CDR2 as SYDVKM. The chain's CDR3 is CASTTQASSYEQYF. The DNA for the CDR3 is TGTGCCAGCACTACCCAGGCTAGCAGCTACGAGCAGTACTTC. Filled out from reference TRBV28 and TRBJ2-7, the complete variable domain reads DVKVTQSSRYLVKRTGEKVFLECVQDMDHENMFWYRQDPGLGLRLIYFSYDVKMKEKGDIPEGYSVSREKKERFSLILESASTNQTSMYLCASTTQASSYEQYFGPGTRLTVT.

The J gene is TRBJ2-3, the V gene TRBV28; no clear D. CDR3 size: 15 residues. Germline V gene lookup returns CDR1 MDHEN and CDR2 SYDVKM. The V end was cut by 3 bases, the J end by 2 bases, with 12 bases between. CDR3 sequence: CASSLRTPSTDTQYF. The CDR3, as DNA: TGTGCCAGCAGTTTGCGGACCCCCTCCACAGATACGCAGTATTTT.

The rearrangement uses TRBV11-2 and TRBJ2-1, with D possibly matching TRBD1 (6 bases). V dropped 5 bases and J dropped 6 bases, with 14 bases sitting between them. The CDR3 loop spans 14 amino acids. In germline, CDR1 is SGHAT, CDR2 FQNNGV. The CDR3 protein is CASSPSDRPNEQFF. The CDR3 nucleotides read TGTGCCAGCAGCCCCTCGGACAGACCCAATGAGCAGTTCTTC.

The chain uses TRBV6-1 and TRBJ2-2; 11 bases map to TRBD2. The CDR3 extends over 24 amino acids. V lost 2 bases and J lost 3; bases outside the gene matches: 26. In germline, CDR1 is MNHNS, CDR2 SASEGT. The CDR3 reads CASSEPYAETRITSGSFYTGELFF. The CDR3 DNA sequence: TGTGCCAGCAGTGAACCTTACGCAGAAACCCGGATTACTAGCGGGAGTTTTTACACCGGGGAGCTGTTTTTT.

The chain couples TRBV13 to TRBJ2-7, with D uncertain. This CDR3 contains 12 residues. In germline, CDR1 is PRHDT, CDR2 FYEKMQ (reference sequence). Trimming removed 4 bases at V and 5 bases at J, with 9 bases between. The CDR3 is CASSSFGNEQYF. As DNA, the CDR3 is TGTGCCAGCAGCTCCTTTGGTAACGAGCAGTACTTC.

The V and J genes are TRBV27 and TRBJ2-3; D is perhaps TRBD1 (6 bases). Germline lookup yields CDR1 MNHEY and CDR2 SMNVEV (reference sequence). Between the trimmed V and J ends, which lost 7 bases and 4 bases, there was a span of 15 bases. This CDR3 has 14 residues. CDR3: CASTSQQGPDTQYF. The CDR3 bases are TGTGCCAGCACCTCACAACAGGGCCCAGATACGCAGTATTTT.

The V gene is TRBV28, the J gene TRBJ1-5, with D unresolved. This CDR3 has 13 amino acids. Trimming removed 8 bases from V and 1 base from J, with 9 bases in between. Germline CDR1 and CDR2: MDHEN and SYDVKM. CDR3 in amino acids: CASRWVSNQPQHF. CDR3 in DNA: TGTGCCAGCCGGTGGGTGAGCAATCAGCCCCAGCATTTT.

This rearrangement joins TRBV5-6 to TRBJ1-2, with D perhaps TRBD1 (5 bases). Germline CDR1 and CDR2: SGHDT and YYEEEE. The V end lost 4 bases, the J end lost 1 base, and 17 bases lay between the germline ends. The CDR3 spans 16 residues. Here the CDR3 DNA reads TGTGCCAGCAGCCAACAGGCGGCCCGGGGTAACTATGGCTACACCTTC. It specifies CASSQQAARGNYGYTF.

This clone was detected once. The chain links TRBV19 to TRBJ1-1, with 7 bases matching TRBD1. The CDR3 totals 14 residues. The V gene's germline CDR1 is LNHDA and CDR2 SQIVND (reference sequence). The trim removed 5 bases at V and 4 bases at J, leaving 7 bases unmatched. Here the CDR3 DNA reads TGTGCCAGTAGTCCCGACAGGGAGGGCACTGAAGCTTTCTTT. Translated: CASSPDREGTEAFF.

This clone has just a few counts. Other DNA sequences in the sample encode the same CDR3. The chain is built from TRBV28 and TRBJ2-7; D is uncertain. The CDR3 is 11 residues long. Germline V gene sequence: CDR1 MDHEN, CDR2 SYDVKM. The V end lost 4 bases, the J end lost 3 bases, and 4 bases lay between the germline ends. CDR3 nucleotide sequence: TGTGCCAGCAGTTCAATCTACGAGCAGTACTTC. Its protein product is CASSSIYEQYF.

This clone was seen only once. This rearrangement joins TRBV7-9 to TRBJ2-1; 9 bases match TRBD1. The CDR3 has 18 amino acids. The germline V gene has CDR1 SEHNR and CDR2 FQNEAQ (reference sequence). The V segment lost 5 bases and the J segment 1 base; nucleotides outside the gene matches: 12. In DNA form, the CDR3 reads TGTGCCAGCAGCCCTAGGATGGGGACAGGGCTTTCCTACAATGAGCAGTTCTTC. Protein product: CASSPRMGTGLSYNEQFF.

The genes are TRBV13 and TRBJ2-3, with 9 positions matching TRBD2. Trimming cost V 1 base and J 4 bases; bases outside gene matches: 12. This CDR3 is built from 18 residues. The germline gives CDR1 PRHDT, CDR2 FYEKMQ (reference sequence). This CDR3 is CASSLVRKAGGAADTQYF. Here the CDR3 DNA reads TGTGCCAGCAGCTTAGTGCGAAAAGCGGGAGGCGCCGCAGATACGCAGTATTTT.

This clone was seen once. The V call is TRBV9, the J call TRBJ2-3; 7 bases line up with TRBD2. Germline-derived CDR1 and CDR2 are SGDLS and YYNGEE. The length of the CDR3 is 14 residues. The ends lost 1 base at V and 4 bases at J; junction bases unmatched: 3. In DNA, the CDR3 is TGTGCCAGCAGCGTAATCGCGGGAGCAGATACGCAGTATTTT. This sequence encodes CASSVIAGADTQYF.

V usage is TRBV19 and J usage is TRBJ2-1; 8 bases agree with TRBD2. Germline V gives CDR1 LNHDA, CDR2 SQIVND (reference sequence). CDR3 length: 16 amino acids. With V trimmed by 9 bases and J by 0 bases, 10 bases remained unmatched. CDR3 loop: CASGSGRGGSYNEQFF. In DNA, the CDR3 is TGTGCCAGCGGCTCCGGGAGGGGAGGCTCCTACAATGAGCAGTTCTTC. The full variable domain, its missing parts supplied by reference TRBV19 and TRBJ2-1, is DGGITQSPKYLFRKEGQNVTLSCEQNLNHDAMYWYRQDPGQGLRLIYYSQIVNDFQKGDIAEGYSVSREKKESFPLTVTSAQKNPTAFYLCASGSGRGGSYNEQFFGPGTRLTVL.